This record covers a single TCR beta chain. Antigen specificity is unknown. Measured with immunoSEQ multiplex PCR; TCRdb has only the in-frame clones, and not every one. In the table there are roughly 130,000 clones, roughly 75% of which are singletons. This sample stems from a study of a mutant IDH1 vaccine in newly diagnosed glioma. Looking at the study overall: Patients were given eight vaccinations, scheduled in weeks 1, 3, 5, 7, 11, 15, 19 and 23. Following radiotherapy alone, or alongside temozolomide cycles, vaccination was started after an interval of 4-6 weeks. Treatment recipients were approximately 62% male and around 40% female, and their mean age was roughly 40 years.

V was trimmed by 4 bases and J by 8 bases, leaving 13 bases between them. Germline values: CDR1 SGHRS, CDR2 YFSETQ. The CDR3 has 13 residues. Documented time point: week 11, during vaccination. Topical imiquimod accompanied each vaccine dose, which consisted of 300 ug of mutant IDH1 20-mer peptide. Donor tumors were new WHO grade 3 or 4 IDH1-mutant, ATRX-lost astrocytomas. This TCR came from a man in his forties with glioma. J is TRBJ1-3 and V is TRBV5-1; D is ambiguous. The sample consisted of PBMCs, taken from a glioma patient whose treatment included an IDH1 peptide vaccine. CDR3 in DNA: TGCGCCAGCAGCCCTCAGGACTTCGACACCATATATTTT. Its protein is CASSPQDFDTIYF.